This T cell receptor beta chain is from a study of neurological immune-mediated disorders. TCRdb reprocessed the 5' RACE reads via MiXCR and lists one record per CDR3 protein. The repertoire holds about 36,000 distinct CDR3 sequences, with 10% to 13% as singletons. There are 16 residues in the CDR3. From germline, CDR1 is SGHTA and CDR2 FQGNSA. V trimming: 6 bases; J trimming: 5 bases; junction bases outside the gene matches: 9. This clonotype has ten or more counts. The chain joins TRBV7-2 to TRBJ1-6; 8 nucleotides line up with TRBD1. The TCR sequence derives from a woman aged 25 to 39 with HTLV-1-associated myelopathy (HAM/TSP). The sample consisted of PBMCs. The CDR3 is CASRWGRGQNNSPLHF. CDR3 bases: TGTGCCAGCAGATGGGGCAGGGGGCAAAATAATTCACCCCTCCACTTT.